This is a list of T cell receptor beta chains from one sample in a study of blood T cell repertoires in COVID-19. The assay was immunoSEQ multiplex PCR, and TCRdb's table has in-frame clones only and misses some. The sample records about 210,000 clones, about nine tenths being singletons. The specimen was peripheral blood. These receptors originate from a woman aged 40 to 49 with acute or convalescent COVID-19. CDR3s include the opening cysteine and the closing phenylalanine or tryptophan. A D gene is named only where the DNA matches it firmly. Not all rows give a size; the values are once, few, many and, for expanded clones, a class.

TRBJ1-5 | TRBV18 | . | . | TGTGCCAGCTCACCGGACAGCCTCAATCAGCCCCAGCATTTT | CASSPDSLNQPQHF
TRBJ1-5 | TRBV19 | . | . | TGTGCCAGTAGCATACAGCGTTATAGCAATCAGCCCCAGCATTTT | CASSIQRYSNQPQHF
TRBJ2-3 | TRBV11-3 | TRBD2 | . | TGTGCCAGCAGCTTAGCTAGCGGGGGACGCACAGATACGCAGTATTTT | CASSLASGGRTDTQYF
TRBJ1-2 | TRBV6-5 | . | . | TGTGCCAGCAGTTGGAGTAAGGCAGGGGAAGGCTACACCTTC | CASSWSKAGEGYTF
TRBJ1-1 | TRBV7-2 | . | . | TGTGCCAGCAGCTTTACCGGGACACAGAACACTGAAGCTTTCTTT | CASSFTGTQNTEAFF
TRBJ2-5 | TRBV30 | . | . | TGTGCCTGGAGTACCTTAGGGGGGGAACGAGAGACCCAGTACTTC | CAWSTLGGERETQYF
TRBJ1-1 | TRBV20-1 | . | . | TGCAGTGCTGCCGAAGGAGGAAAAGCTTTCTTT | CSAAEGGKAFF
TRBJ2-1 | TRBV11-2 | TRBD2 | once | TGTGCCAGCAGCCCGCAGCGGGGGCCCTACAATGAGCAGTTCTTC | CASSPQRGPYNEQFF
TRBJ2-1 | TRBV10-2 | TRBD2 | . | TGCGCCAGCAGTGGCGTAGCGGGGGTAAACAATGAGCAGTTCTTC | CASSGVAGVNNEQFF
TRBJ1-2 | TRBV4-1 | . | . | TGCGCCAGCAGCCCCCCCTTCGGGCGGGGAGGCTATGGCTACACCTTC | CASSPPFGRGGYGYTF
TRBJ1-1 | TRBV28 | . | . | TGTGCCAGCACGGGGAGTCAACAGGGCTGGGCTGAAGCTTTCTTT | CASTGSQQGWAEAFF
TRBJ1-6 | TRBV3-1/TRBV3-2 | . | . | TGTGCCAGCAGCCAAGAGGGCCGAGCGGGTTCACCCCTCCACTTT | CASSQEGRAGSPLHF
TRBJ2-3 | TRBV15 | TRBD2 | . | TGTGCCACCAGCAGAGACAGGGCTAGCGGGGCTGATACGCAGTATTTT | CATSRDRASGADTQYF
TRBJ1-1 | TRBV7-2 | TRBD1 | . | TGTGCCAGCAGCCCGCAGGGGGACACTGAAGCTTTCTTT | CASSPQGDTEAFF
TRBJ2-1 | TRBV3-1/TRBV3-2 | TRBD2 | . | TGTGCCAGCAGCCAAGACGCAGCGGGGGGTTCCTACAATGAGCAGTTCTTC | CASSQDAAGGSYNEQFF
TRBJ1-2 | TRBV9 | TRBD1 | . | TGTGCCAGCAGCGTAGGCACAGGGGGCCGGGGCTACACCTTC | CASSVGTGGRGYTF
TRBJ1-2 | TRBV20-1 | . | . | TGCAGTGCTGCGGACAGCTATGGCTACACCTTC | CSAADSYGYTF
TRBJ1-2 | TRBV5-1 | TRBD1 | . | TGCGCCAGCAGCCTCCGGGACAGGGGTGCTAACTATGGCTACACCTTC | CASSLRDRGANYGYTF
TRBJ1-4 | TRBV7-2 | . | . | TGTGCCAGCAGCTTAGTTCCGCGGTCCGGTGGGGGGTCTAATGAAAAACTGTTTTTT | CASSLVPRSGGGSNEKLFF
TRBJ2-3 | TRBV5-1 | TRBD1 | many | TGCGCCAGCAGCTTGGGACAGGGTTCAGATACGCAGTATTTT | CASSLGQGSDTQYF
TRBJ1-2 | TRBV9 | . | . | TGTGCCAGCAGCGTAGTTCCCGGTTCCGCTAACTATGGCTACACCTTC | CASSVVPGSANYGYTF
TRBJ1-1 | TRBV5-5 | . | . | TGTGCCAGCAGCCCAGGACAGTCGAACACTGAAGCTTTCTTT | CASSPGQSNTEAFF
TRBJ2-5 | TRBV14 | . | . | TGTGCCAGCAGTGGCGGCGAGACCCAGTACTTC | CASSGGETQYF
TRBJ1-4 | TRBV5-1 | TRBD1 | . | TGCGCCAGCAGCCGCCGGGGACAGGGTGGGTCAACTAATGAAAAACTGTTTTTT | CASSRRGQGGSTNEKLFF
TRBJ2-1 | TRBV6-5 | TRBD1 | . | TGTGCCAGCAGTAGGACAGGGGGGTCAGTCAATGAGCAGTTCTTC | CASSRTGGSVNEQFF
TRBJ2-5 | TRBV19 | . | . | TGTGCCAGTAGAGCAAGTCATACCTCCTCGCAAGAGACCCAGTACTTC | CASRASHTSSQETQYF